The rows below give T cell receptor beta chains drawn from one sample of a study of T cell changes during pregnancy in multiple sclerosis. Measured with immunoSEQ multiplex PCR; TCRdb has only the in-frame clones, and not every one. The repertoire holds tens of thousands of clones, with 91% as singletons. The sample here was peripheral blood, taken after pregnancy. Receptors originate from a female donor in good health, enrolled as a control in a pregnancy study. Both conserved end residues are trimmed from each CDR3. Fields, in order: J gene, V gene, D gene, CDR3 protein. The D gene is left open where the match is weak.

>TRBJ2-7|TRBV7-9|TRBD2
ASSLPLGALAVGQY
>TRBJ2-3|TRBV5-6|TRBD2
ASSLGLAGVTDTQY
>TRBJ2-7|TRBV6-5|-
ASSYSGQGFPYEQY
>TRBJ2-3|TRBV11-2|-
ASSLQGRSTDTQY
>TRBJ1-4|TRBV6-6|-
ASSYPAGRVDEKLF
>TRBJ1-5|TRBV7-2|TRBD1
ASSSDRAQPQH
>TRBJ2-2|TRBV6-1|TRBD1
ASRPDRGQTGELF
>TRBJ1-6|TRBV14|-
ASSRTDNSPLH
>TRBJ1-1|TRBV30|TRBD1
AWNSLQGGGTEAF
>TRBJ1-6|TRBV27|-
ASSLRWGDAYSPLH
>TRBJ1-2|TRBV11-2|-
ASSPREEWGHRYGYT
>TRBJ2-7|TRBV6-4|-
ASSDSVRLARSYEQY
>TRBJ1-6|TRBV6-5|TRBD1
ASSLGQMNSPLH
>TRBJ1-1|TRBV9|TRBD1
ASSVKGALNTEAF
>TRBJ2-5|TRBV27|TRBD2
ASSFRTGLAGGKETQY
>TRBJ2-2|TRBV7-9|-
ASSLRAGSGELF
>TRBJ1-4|TRBV4-3|TRBD1
ASSQDRTGREKLF
>TRBJ2-7|TRBV10-3|TRBD2
ATRLAGSYYEQY
>TRBJ1-5|TRBV18|-
ASSPPLVGLDQPQH
>TRBJ1-5|TRBV4-3|-
ASSLRVGTSQPQH
>TRBJ2-1|TRBV7-9|-
ASSFNNEQF
>TRBJ1-4|TRBV13|-
ASSLWQGGEKLF
>TRBJ1-1|TRBV5-4|-
ASSLARDHEAF
>TRBJ1-5|TRBV5-1|TRBD1
ASSLGQGPHQPQH
>TRBJ2-1|TRBV11-3|-
ASSLDGDEQF
>TRBJ2-7|TRBV7-9|TRBD2
ASSGSGGTYEQY
>TRBJ2-2|TRBV5-6|-
ASSFTGGGELF
>TRBJ2-3|TRBV6-5|TRBD2
ASRSGGATDTQY
>TRBJ2-1|TRBV7-8|TRBD2
ASSLGLAGYNEQF
>TRBJ2-3|TRBV7-2|-
ASSSGRGSRTDTQY
>TRBJ2-7|TRBV4-3|-
ASSQGQLGSYEQY
>TRBJ1-1|TRBV7-6|-
ASSSIRQTPEAF
>TRBJ2-5|TRBV6-5|-
ASSYGTLKETQY
>TRBJ2-5|TRBV7-9|-
ASSPRLQETQY
>TRBJ1-1|TRBV5-1|-
ASSGGLNTEAF
>TRBJ1-6|TRBV14|-
ASSQLSSYNSPLH
>TRBJ2-3|TRBV2|-
ASNGEATDTQY
>TRBJ2-2|TRBV7-3|-
ASSLMGPRNTGELF
>TRBJ2-3|TRBV5-8|TRBD1
ASSLGDRYTDTQY
>TRBJ1-3|TRBV6-1|TRBD1
ASHSAGGSGNTIY
>TRBJ2-7|TRBV19|TRBD2
ASGDRLAGVQY
>TRBJ1-1|TRBV6-5|TRBD1
ASSWNSGQEAF
>TRBJ1-2|TRBV27|-
ASSSVWTEEQYYGYT
>TRBJ2-5|TRBV14|-
ASSPHGWSAGGETQY
>TRBJ2-5|TRBV6-1|-
ASRLQETQY